Listed here are 6 T cell receptor beta chains from one sample, sequenced in a study of cytomegalovirus exposure and HLA in healthy donors. Profiled with immunoSEQ multiplex PCR; TCRdb holds only in-frame clones, not every one. This table holds over 200,000 clones, around 86% found once. Input material: PBMCs. The receptors here all came from a woman aged 18 to 35 in good health and CMV-seropositive.

CDR3 bases: TGTGCCATCAGTGAGTTAAGCGGTAGCACAGATACGCAGTATTTT. As protein: CAISELSGSTDTQYF. The V call is TRBV10-3, the J call TRBJ2-3; a weak D match, TRBD2 (5 bases). Germline values: CDR1 ENHRY, CDR2 SYGVKD. CDR3 size: 15 residues. Trimming pared 1 base from V and 0 bases from J, leaving 8 bases between.

The CDR3 nucleotides are TGTGCCAGCAGCGCCTCCCCCCGGGACTGGAACACAGATACGCAGTATTTT. It codes for CASSASPRDWNTDTQYF. The chain couples TRBV7-2 to TRBJ2-3; a weak D match, TRBD2 (6 bases). Looked up from germline, CDR1 is SGHTA and CDR2 is FQGNSA. The CDR3 is made up of 17 amino acids. The V end lost 5 bases, the J end lost 2 bases, and 20 bases lay between the germline ends.

The gene calls are TRBV9 and TRBJ2-7; D is perhaps TRBD1 (5 bases). Germline V gene lookup returns CDR1 SGDLS and CDR2 YYNGEE. The CDR3 is 15 residues long. V lost 2 bases and J lost 0, with 12 bases in between. The CDR3 DNA is TGTGCCAGCAGCGTCGGTCAGGGCCTCTCCTACGAGCAGTACTTC. Protein sequence: CASSVGQGLSYEQYF.

This chain links TRBV5-1 with TRBJ2-5, with 8 bases identical to TRBD2. The CDR3 spans 13 residues. Germline V gene lookup returns CDR1 SGHRS and CDR2 YFSETQ. Here the CDR3 DNA reads TGCGCTACAGGCCGGGGGGGTCAAGAGACCCAGTACTTC. Protein product: CATGRGGQETQYF.

The rearrangement uses TRBV20-1 and TRBJ2-1, with D unclear. V gave up 6 bases and J gave up 9 bases, with 12 bases separating them. The germline V gene encodes CDR1 DFQATT and CDR2 SNEGSKA (reference sequence). The CDR3 has 11 residues. DNA for the CDR3: TGCAGTGCCCTAAGGAGTACTGAGCAGTTCTTC. This sequence encodes CSALRSTEQFF.

This chain links TRBV27 with TRBJ2-1; D is unresolved. CDR1 MNHEY and CDR2 SMNVEV come from the germline V gene (reference sequence). The CDR3 has 14 amino acids. V dropped 5 bases and J dropped 4 bases, with 12 bases sitting between them. The CDR3 DNA reads as TGTGCCAGCAGTGTCCTAGTTAGTTACAATGAGCAGTTCTTC. Translated: CASSVLVSYNEQFF.